One sample yielded the 14 T cell receptor beta chains listed below, sequenced in a study of blood T cell repertoires in COVID-19. Clones were sequenced by immunoSEQ multiplex PCR, and TCRdb holds only the in-frame ones, with some missing. The sample has about 120,000 clones, roughly 80% seen once. Sequencing was carried out using peripheral blood. The receptors come from a man in his 70s with acute or convalescent COVID-19.

This chain connects TRBV6-6 to TRBJ2-2, with 8 positions matching TRBD1. V was pared by 6 bases and J by 2 bases, with 8 bases of the junction left unmatched. Germline V gives CDR1 MNHNY, CDR2 SVGAGI (reference sequence). This CDR3 has 16 residues. This CDR3 reads CASRKPDRVNTGELFF. The DNA for the CDR3 is TGTGCCAGCAGAAAACCGGACAGGGTTAACACCGGGGAGCTGTTTTTT.

Remarks on this clone: At one end the junction does not follow the germline gene, possibly because of a read error. This same CDR3 is encoded by further DNA sequences in the sample. The chain carries TRBV13 and TRBJ1-4; TRBD1 matches at 11 bases. The CDR3 loop spans 17 amino acids. Germline V lookup: CDR1 PRHDT, CDR2 FYEKMQ (reference sequence). CDR3 amino acids: CASSGPGQGATNEKLFF. For the CDR3, the DNA is TGTGCTAGCAGCGGGCCGGGACAGGGGGCAACTAATGAAAAACTGTTTTTT.

This clone was found once. The V gene is TRBV30, the J gene TRBJ1-4, with D unclear. Per the germline V gene, CDR1 is GTSNPN and CDR2 is SVGIG (reference sequence). This CDR3 spans 13 amino acids. V lost 8 bases and J lost 0, with 10 bases in between. CDR3 in amino acids: CASTEATNEKLFF. CDR3 in DNA: TGTGCCAGCACCGAGGCAACTAATGAAAAACTGTTTTTT.

The CDR3 region has the DNA TGTGCCAGCAGTTTAGTTGGGGAGAATTCACCCCTCCACTTT. It translates to CASSLVGENSPLHF. The rearrangement joins TRBV27 to TRBJ1-6; the D is unclear. The germline V gene encodes CDR1 MNHEY and CDR2 SMNVEV (reference sequence). This CDR3 has 14 amino acids. V lost 2 bases and J 7 bases, leaving 9 bases between the germline ends.

This clone was found once. V gene TRBV28 combines with J gene TRBJ2-4, with no clear D. The germline V gene has CDR1 MDHEN and CDR2 SYDVKM. The CDR3 is 16 amino acids. V lost 4 bases and J lost 0, with 13 bases in between. Here the CDR3 reads CASSSTEELAKNIQYF. DNA of the CDR3: TGTGCCAGCAGTTCGACTGAAGAACTAGCCAAAAACATTCAGTACTTC.

The chain employs TRBV27 and TRBJ2-1; D may be TRBD2 (5 bases). The CDR3 has 14 residues. V lost 10 bases and J lost 6, with 19 bases in between. Germline V gene data show CDR1 as MNHEY and CDR2 as SMNVEV (reference sequence). CDR3 nucleotide sequence: TGTGCCACCTCCTCGGGAACATATGCCAATGAGCAGTTCTTC. This translates into CATSSGTYANEQFF.

The chain has TRBV7-2 and TRBJ2-1; D is perhaps TRBD2 (6 bases). The germline V gene encodes CDR1 SGHTA and CDR2 FQGNSA. Trimming shortened V by 5 bases and J by 0 bases, and 8 bases separated the two germline ends. The CDR3 runs to 14 residues. The CDR3 loop reads CASSPGSSYNEQFF. The CDR3 nucleotides read TGTGCCAGCAGCCCCGGGAGCTCCTACAATGAGCAGTTCTTC.

The chain couples TRBV19 to TRBJ1-1, with D unclear. The CDR3 length is 20 residues. CDR1 is LNHDA and CDR2 is SQIVND in the germline V gene (reference sequence). V was cut by 5 bases and J by 1 base, with 29 bases left in between. CDR3 in amino acids: CASSPPYIARVESRNTEAFF. CDR3 in DNA: TGTGCCAGTAGTCCCCCTTATATAGCGAGGGTTGAGTCAAGGAACACTGAAGCTTTCTTT.

This rearrangement joins TRBV3-1 (or the pseudogene TRBV3-2) to TRBJ1-1; D ambiguous. The CDR3 consists of 13 residues. From germline, CDR1 is LGHDT and CDR2 YNNKEL (reference sequence). Deletions cut 1 base from V and 10 bases from J, with 13 bases between. CDR3 coding DNA: TGTGCCAGCAGCCAAGTGGATGCGGTATCAGCTTTCTTT. Translated, it gives CASSQVDAVSAFF.

The genes are TRBV28 and TRBJ2-1; 13 bases align to TRBD2. Germline V CDR1 and CDR2: MDHEN, SYDVKM. V lost 1 base and J lost 8; bases outside the gene matches: 5. The CDR3 sequence is 16 residues long. CDR3 coding DNA: TGTGCCAGCAGTTTATCACTAGCGGGGGGGCAGGATGAGCAGTTCTTC. Encoded protein: CASSLSLAGGQDEQFF.

The rearrangement uses TRBV4-3 and TRBJ2-7; D is perhaps TRBD1 (7 bases). The germline V gene has CDR1 LGHNA and CDR2 YSLEER. The CDR3 is made up of 15 amino acids. With 1 base removed from V and 4 bases from J, the gap between germline ends came to 14 bases. As DNA, the CDR3 is TGCGCCAGCAGCCAAGTATTAGCAGGGGGGTACGAGCAGTACTTC. It translates to CASSQVLAGGYEQYF.

The rearrangement joins TRBV18 to TRBJ2-5, with D hard to call. Trimming cost V 0 bases and J 4 bases, with 9 bases left between them. The length of the CDR3 is 14 residues. Germline CDR1 is KGHSH and CDR2 is LQKENI. CDR3 sequence: CASSPPFSRETQYF. CDR3 nucleotide sequence: TGTGCCAGCTCACCACCGTTCTCCAGAGAGACCCAGTACTTC.

The rearrangement links TRBV7-3 to TRBJ2-1, with a tentative D call TRBD2 (5 bases). The CDR3 has 14 amino acids. V lost 4 bases and J lost 6, with 13 bases in between. Germline CDR1 reads SGHTA; CDR2 reads FQGTGA. The DNA for the CDR3 is TGTGCCAGCAGCTACCGCGGGTTCACCAATGAGCAGTTCTTC. This gives the protein CASSYRGFTNEQFF.

The rearrangement uses TRBV14 and TRBJ1-1, with D maybe TRBD1 (5 bases). Between the trimmed V and J ends, which lost 3 bases and 10 bases, there was a span of 15 bases. CDR3 length equals 13 residues. From germline, CDR1 is SGHDN and CDR2 FVKESK. DNA of the CDR3: TGTGCCAGCAGCCAGGGGCCGCGGTCGAGAGCTTTCTTT. Translated: CASSQGPRSRAFF.